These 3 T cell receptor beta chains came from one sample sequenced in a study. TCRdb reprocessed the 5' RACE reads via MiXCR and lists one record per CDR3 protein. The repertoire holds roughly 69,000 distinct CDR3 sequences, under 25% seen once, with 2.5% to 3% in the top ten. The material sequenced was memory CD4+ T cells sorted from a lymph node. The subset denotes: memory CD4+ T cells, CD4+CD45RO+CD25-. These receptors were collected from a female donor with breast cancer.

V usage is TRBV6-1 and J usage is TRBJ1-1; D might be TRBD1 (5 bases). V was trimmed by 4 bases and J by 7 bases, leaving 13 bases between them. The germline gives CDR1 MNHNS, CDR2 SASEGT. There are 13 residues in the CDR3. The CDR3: CASSAQGGDEAFF. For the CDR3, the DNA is TGTGCCAGCAGTGCTCAGGGTGGGGATGAAGCTTTCTTT.

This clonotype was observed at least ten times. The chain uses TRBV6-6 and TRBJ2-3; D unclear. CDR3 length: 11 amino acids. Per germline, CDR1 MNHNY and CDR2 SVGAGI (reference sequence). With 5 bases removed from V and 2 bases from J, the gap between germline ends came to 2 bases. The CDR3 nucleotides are TGTGCCAGCAGTCACACAGATACGCAGTATTTT. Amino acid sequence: CASSHTDTQYF.

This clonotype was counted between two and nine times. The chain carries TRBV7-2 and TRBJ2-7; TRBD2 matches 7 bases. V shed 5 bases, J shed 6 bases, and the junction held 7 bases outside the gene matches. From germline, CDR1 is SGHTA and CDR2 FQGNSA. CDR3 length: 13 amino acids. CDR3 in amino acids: CASSPATSSEQYF. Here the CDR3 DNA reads TGTGCCAGCAGCCCAGCGACTAGCTCCGAGCAGTACTTC.